Sequencing of this TCR beta chain was carried out in a study of T cells in Graves' hyperthyroidism and ophthalmopathy. Points from the study as a whole: Blood shared most expanded thyroid clonotypes above 0.001. With a median lead of approximately 6.4 months before onset, the model predicted ophthalmopathy.

This clonotype was seen more than once but under ten times. Its specificity is not known. TCR beta CDR3 regions were amplified from RNA. HTBI primers drove first-round RT-PCR of the TCR CDR3. TCRdb re-called the multiplex PCR reads through MiXCR, storing one row per CDR3 protein. The sample records about 160,000 distinct CDR3 sequences, just under 9.5% being singletons. This CDR3 is 15 amino acids long. Germline-derived CDR1 and CDR2 are SGHRS and YFSETQ. Trimming cost V 4 bases and J 1 base, with 14 bases left between them. V and J are TRBV5-1 and TRBJ2-5, with a weak D call TRBD2 (6 bases). Sequenced material: blood. This clonotype was obtained from a young woman with Graves' hyperthyroidism that later progressed to Graves' ophthalmopathy. The DNA for the CDR3 is TGCGCCAGCAGCGGAGGGTTGCCGGCCCAAGAGACCCAGTACTTC. Its translation: CASSGGLPAQETQYF.